This TCR beta chain was sequenced in a study of blood T cell repertoires in COVID-19. Study context: Italy, Spain and the United States were the sources of the convalescent and acute COVID-19 samples. T cells, B-cell-depleted T cells, or PBMCs provided the cDNA or gDNA that served as material.

CDR3 size: 16 residues. V lost 2 bases, J lost 6 bases, and 22 bases lay in between. Looked up from germline, CDR1 is GTSNPN and CDR2 is SVGIG (reference sequence). TCRdb's copy holds only in-frame clones and misses some; the assay was immunoSEQ multiplex PCR. The sample carries about 22,000 clones, roughly four fifths recorded once. The sample comprised peripheral blood. The gene calls are TRBV30 and TRBJ1-2; D is undetermined. This receptor was obtained from a man between 65 and 85 years old with acute or convalescent COVID-19. Written as DNA, the CDR3 is TGTGCCTGGAGTACCGCCGGGAGGAGTCGGCGGCATGGCTACACCTTC. Protein: CAWSTAGRSRRHGYTF.